The source of this T cell receptor (beta chain) is a study of control samples from healthy donors and cancer patients. Per germline, CDR1 GTSNPN and CDR2 SVGIG (reference sequence). This CDR3 is 13 amino acids long. Trimming pared 0 bases from V and 7 bases from J, leaving 12 bases between. This table comes from immunoSEQ multiplex PCR, and its TCRdb copy is limited to in-frame clones, with some not included. The table has 130,000 to 150,000 clones, about nine tenths seen once. This chain connects TRBV30 to TRBJ1-2, with D possibly TRBD1 on 5 matching bases. Source material: blood. This clonotype was obtained from a young man in good health. CDR3 nucleotide sequence: TGTGCCTGGAGTGTAACAGTGGGGGTTGGCTACACCTTC. Its protein is CAWSVTVGVGYTF.